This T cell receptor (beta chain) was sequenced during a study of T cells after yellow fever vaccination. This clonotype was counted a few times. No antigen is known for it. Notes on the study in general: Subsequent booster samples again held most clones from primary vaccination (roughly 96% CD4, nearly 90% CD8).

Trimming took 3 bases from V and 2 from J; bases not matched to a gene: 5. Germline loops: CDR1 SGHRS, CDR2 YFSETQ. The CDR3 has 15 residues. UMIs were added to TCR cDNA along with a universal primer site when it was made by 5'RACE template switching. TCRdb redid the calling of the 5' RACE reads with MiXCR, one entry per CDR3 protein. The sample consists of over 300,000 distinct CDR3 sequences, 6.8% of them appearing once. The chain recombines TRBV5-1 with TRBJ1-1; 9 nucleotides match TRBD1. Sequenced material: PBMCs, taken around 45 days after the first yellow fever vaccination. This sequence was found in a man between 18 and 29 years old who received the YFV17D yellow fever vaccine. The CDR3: CASSSYRGPNTEAFF. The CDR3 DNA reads TGCGCCAGCAGCTCGTACAGGGGGCCCAACACTGAAGCTTTCTTT.